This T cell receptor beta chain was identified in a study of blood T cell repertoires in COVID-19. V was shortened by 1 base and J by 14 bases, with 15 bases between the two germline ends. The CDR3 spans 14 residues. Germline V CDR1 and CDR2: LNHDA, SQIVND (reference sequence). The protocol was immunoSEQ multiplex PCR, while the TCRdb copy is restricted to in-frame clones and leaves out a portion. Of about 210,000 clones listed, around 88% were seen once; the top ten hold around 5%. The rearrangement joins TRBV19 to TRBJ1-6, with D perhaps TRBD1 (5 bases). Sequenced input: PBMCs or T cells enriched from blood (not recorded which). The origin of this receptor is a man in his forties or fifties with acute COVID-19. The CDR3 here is CASSIASPGMALHF. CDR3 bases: TGTGCCAGTAGTATAGCTTCGCCAGGGATGGCCCTCCACTTT.